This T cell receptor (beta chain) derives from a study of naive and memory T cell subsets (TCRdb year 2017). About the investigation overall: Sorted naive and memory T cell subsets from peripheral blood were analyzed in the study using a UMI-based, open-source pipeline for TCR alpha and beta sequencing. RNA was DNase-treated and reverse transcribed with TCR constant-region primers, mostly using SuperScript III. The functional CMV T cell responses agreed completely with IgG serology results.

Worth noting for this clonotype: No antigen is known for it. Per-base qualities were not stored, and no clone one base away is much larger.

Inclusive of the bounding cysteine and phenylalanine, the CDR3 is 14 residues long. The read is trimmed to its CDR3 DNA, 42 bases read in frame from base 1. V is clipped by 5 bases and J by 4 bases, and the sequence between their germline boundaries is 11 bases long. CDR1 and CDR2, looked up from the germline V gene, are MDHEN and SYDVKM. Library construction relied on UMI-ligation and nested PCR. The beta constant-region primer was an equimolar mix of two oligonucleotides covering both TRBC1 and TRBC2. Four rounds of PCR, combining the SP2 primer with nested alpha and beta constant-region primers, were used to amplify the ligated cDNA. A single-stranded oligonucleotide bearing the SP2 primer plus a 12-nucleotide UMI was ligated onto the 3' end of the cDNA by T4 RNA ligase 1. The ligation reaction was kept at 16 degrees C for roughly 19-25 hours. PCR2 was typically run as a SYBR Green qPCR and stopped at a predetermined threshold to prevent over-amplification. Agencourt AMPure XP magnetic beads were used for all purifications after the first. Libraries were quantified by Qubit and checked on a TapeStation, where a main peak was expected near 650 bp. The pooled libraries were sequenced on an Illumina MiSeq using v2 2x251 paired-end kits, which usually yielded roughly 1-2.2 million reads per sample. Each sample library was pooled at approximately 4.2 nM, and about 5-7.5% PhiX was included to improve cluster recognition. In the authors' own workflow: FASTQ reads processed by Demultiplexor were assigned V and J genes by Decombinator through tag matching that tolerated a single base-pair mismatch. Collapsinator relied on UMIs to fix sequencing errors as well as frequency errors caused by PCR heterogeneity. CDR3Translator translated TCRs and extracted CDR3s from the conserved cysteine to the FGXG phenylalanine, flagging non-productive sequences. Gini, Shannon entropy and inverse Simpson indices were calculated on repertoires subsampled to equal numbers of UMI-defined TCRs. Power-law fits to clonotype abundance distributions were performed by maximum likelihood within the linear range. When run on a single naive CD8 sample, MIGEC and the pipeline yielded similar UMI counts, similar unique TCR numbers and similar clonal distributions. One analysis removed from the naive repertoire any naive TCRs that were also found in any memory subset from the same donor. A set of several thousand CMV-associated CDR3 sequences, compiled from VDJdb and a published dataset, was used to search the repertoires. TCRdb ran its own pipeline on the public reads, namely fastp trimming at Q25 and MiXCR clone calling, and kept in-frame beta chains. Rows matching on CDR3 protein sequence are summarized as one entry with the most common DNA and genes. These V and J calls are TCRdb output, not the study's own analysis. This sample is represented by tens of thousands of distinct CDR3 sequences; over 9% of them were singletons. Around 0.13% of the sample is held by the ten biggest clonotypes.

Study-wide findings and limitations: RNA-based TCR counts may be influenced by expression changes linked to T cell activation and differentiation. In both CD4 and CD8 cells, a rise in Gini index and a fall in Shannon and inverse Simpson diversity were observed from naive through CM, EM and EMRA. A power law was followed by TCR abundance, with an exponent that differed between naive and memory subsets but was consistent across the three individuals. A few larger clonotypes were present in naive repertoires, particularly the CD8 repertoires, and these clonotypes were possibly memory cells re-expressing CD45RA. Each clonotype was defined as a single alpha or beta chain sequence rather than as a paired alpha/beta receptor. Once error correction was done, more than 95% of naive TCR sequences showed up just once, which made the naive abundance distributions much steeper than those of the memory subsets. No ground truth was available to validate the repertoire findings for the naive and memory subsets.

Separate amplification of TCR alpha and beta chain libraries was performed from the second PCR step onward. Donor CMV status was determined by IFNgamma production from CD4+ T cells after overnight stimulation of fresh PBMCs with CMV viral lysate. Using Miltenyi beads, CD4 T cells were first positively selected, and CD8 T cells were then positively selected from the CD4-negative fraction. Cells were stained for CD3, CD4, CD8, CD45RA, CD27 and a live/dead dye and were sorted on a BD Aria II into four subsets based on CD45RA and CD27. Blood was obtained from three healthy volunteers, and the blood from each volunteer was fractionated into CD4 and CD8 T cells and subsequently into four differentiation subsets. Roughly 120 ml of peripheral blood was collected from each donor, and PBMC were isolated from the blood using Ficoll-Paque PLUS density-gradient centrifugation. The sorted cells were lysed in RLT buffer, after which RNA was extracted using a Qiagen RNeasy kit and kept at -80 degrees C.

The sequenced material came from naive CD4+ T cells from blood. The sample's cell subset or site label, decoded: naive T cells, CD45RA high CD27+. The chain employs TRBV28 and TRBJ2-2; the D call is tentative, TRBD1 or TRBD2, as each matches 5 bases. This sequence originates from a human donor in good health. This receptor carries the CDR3 CASSRGRGTGELFF. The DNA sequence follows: TGTGCCAGCAGTAGGGGCCGGGGCACCGGGGAGCTGTTTTTT.